This T cell receptor beta chain was profiled in a study of T cell responses to AZD1222 COVID-19 vaccine. Clones were read by immunoSEQ multiplex PCR, and TCRdb kept only the in-frame ones, dropping some. The sample records 200,000 or so clones, about 90% being singletons. Overall study findings and caveats: It was only after the peak T cell response that any repertoires were sampled. Clonal diversity was possibly underestimated, and white British individuals and females predominated among donors. An increase in Spike-specific TCR breadth and depth was observed after two AZD1222 doses. As reported, nearly half of all spike-specific TCRs target variant regions that are unmutated.

As for this clone: The antigen remains undetermined.

This receptor was identified in an adult in good health. Source: peripheral blood, taken on day 0 of AZD1222 vaccination.

This chain's CDR3 is CASSRESGPQHF. For the CDR3, the DNA is TGTGCCAGCAGCAGGGAATCTGGTCCCCAGCATTTT. The genes are TRBV2 and TRBJ1-5, with D possibly matching TRBD1 (5 bases). Trimming shortened V by 6 bases and J by 10 bases, and 13 bases separated the two germline ends. Germline V CDR1 and CDR2: SNHLY, FYNNEI. This CDR3 comprises 12 residues. Together with reference TRBV2 and TRBJ1-5, the CDR3 gives the full variable domain: EPEVTQTPSHQVTQMGQEVILRCVPISNHLYFYWYRQILGQKVEFLVSFYNNEISEKSEIFDDQFSVERPDGSNFTLKIRSTKLEDSAMYFCASSRESGPQHFGDGTRLSIL.